These T cell receptor beta chains were read from a single sample in a study of cytotoxic CD8 clonotypes in ibrutinib-treated CLL. Clones were sequenced by immunoSEQ multiplex PCR, and TCRdb holds only the in-frame ones, with some missing. The table has some 300,000 clones, around four fifths seen once. Sequenced material: PBMCs, taken before ibrutinib treatment. Receptor source: a human donor with chronic lymphocytic leukemia. CDR3s include the opening cysteine and the closing phenylalanine or tryptophan. The D gene is left open where the match is weak. Only some rows state a clone size, as once, few, many or a class for expanded clones.

D: -
size: few
J: TRBJ1-5
V: TRBV4-3
CDR3: CASSQGQDQPQHF
DNA: TGCGCCAGCAGCCAAGGACAGGATCAGCCCCAGCATTTT

D: -
size: -
J: TRBJ2-7
V: TRBV11-2
CDR3: CASSLSIPYEQYF
DNA: TGTGCCAGCAGCTTGTCTATCCCCTACGAGCAGTACTTC

D: -
size: once
J: TRBJ2-1
V: TRBV14
CDR3: CASSLPWGDEQFF
DNA: TGTGCCAGCAGCTTACCATGGGGAGATGAGCAGTTCTTC

D: -
size: -
J: TRBJ1-2
V: TRBV7-9
CDR3: CASSPPQGQYYGYTF
DNA: TGTGCCAGCAGCCCACCCCAAGGGCAGTACTATGGCTACACCTTC

D: -
size: -
J: TRBJ1-1
V: TRBV29-1
CDR3: CSVTGHRDGTEAFF
DNA: TGCAGCGTCACAGGACACAGGGACGGAACTGAAGCTTTCTTT

D: -
size: once
J: TRBJ2-3
V: TRBV5-4
CDR3: CASSLYDTQYF
DNA: TGTGCCAGCAGCTTGTACGATACGCAGTATTTT

D: TRBD2
size: -
J: TRBJ2-2
V: TRBV5-1
CDR3: CASSLEGLAGGHTGELFF
DNA: TGCGCCAGCAGCTTGGAGGGACTAGCGGGAGGACACACCGGGGAGCTGTTTTTT

D: TRBD1
size: -
J: TRBJ1-2
V: TRBV4-3
CDR3: CASSQELQGAVMGYTF
DNA: TGCGCCAGCAGCCAGGAACTCCAGGGGGCCGTTATGGGCTACACCTTC

D: -
size: -
J: TRBJ2-1
V: TRBV18
CDR3: CASSPLLGLGNEQFF
DNA: TGTGCCAGCTCACCACTCCTCGGCCTGGGCAATGAGCAGTTCTTC

D: TRBD2
size: -
J: TRBJ2-7
V: TRBV27
CDR3: CASSLFGTSGNLGQYF
DNA: TGTGCCAGCAGTCTCTTTGGGACTAGCGGGAATTTGGGGCAGTACTTC

D: -
size: -
J: TRBJ1-2
V: TRBV18
CDR3: CASSPDTYYGYTF
DNA: TGTGCCAGCTCACCAGACACCTACTATGGCTACACCTTC

D: -
size: -
J: TRBJ2-6
V: TRBV30
CDR3: CASGRTSGANVLTF
DNA: TGTGCCTCTGGGCGGACCTCTGGGGCCAACGTCCTGACTTTC

D: TRBD1
size: -
J: TRBJ1-1
V: TRBV30
CDR3: CAWGQGPINFVAFF
DNA: TGTGCCTGGGGACAGGGGCCCATTAATTTCGTAGCTTTCTTT

D: TRBD2
size: once
J: TRBJ2-2
V: TRBV9
CDR3: CASSVASGISGELFF
DNA: TGTGCCAGCAGCGTAGCTAGCGGGATATCCGGGGAGCTGTTTTTT

D: TRBD1
size: once
J: TRBJ2-7
V: TRBV15
CDR3: CATSIDHPRDRAYEQYF
DNA: TGTGCCACCAGCATAGACCACCCCCGGGACAGGGCCTACGAGCAGTACTTC

D: TRBD1
size: few
J: TRBJ2-5
V: TRBV11-2
CDR3: CASSSGTEETQYF
DNA: TGTGCCAGCAGCTCGGGGACAGAAGAGACCCAGTACTTC

D: -
size: once
J: TRBJ2-2
V: TRBV28
CDR3: CASSFHSGSNTGELFF
DNA: TGTGCCAGCAGTTTCCATAGTGGGTCGAACACCGGGGAGCTGTTTTTT

D: TRBD1
size: once
J: TRBJ2-3
V: TRBV29-1
CDR3: CSAGQGTDTQYF
DNA: TGCAGCGCGGGACAGGGAACAGATACGCAGTATTTT

D: -
size: -
J: TRBJ1-5
V: TRBV7-2
CDR3: CASSLDPGGLYQPQHF
DNA: TGTGCCAGCAGCTTAGATCCGGGGGGGCTCTATCAGCCCCAGCATTTT

D: -
size: -
J: TRBJ2-5
V: TRBV11-2
CDR3: CASSFFWGRETQYF
DNA: TGTGCCAGCAGCTTCTTTTGGGGAAGAGAGACCCAGTACTTC

D: -
size: few
J: TRBJ1-1
V: TRBV16
CDR3: CASSQVSRPKNTEAFF
DNA: TGTGCCAGCAGCCAAGTTTCCAGGCCCAAGAACACTGAAGCTTTCTTT

D: -
size: few
J: TRBJ2-7
V: TRBV19
CDR3: CASMDPGASYEQYF
DNA: TGTGCCAGTATGGACCCGGGAGCCAGCTACGAGCAGTACTTC

D: -
size: -
J: TRBJ2-7
V: TRBV14
CDR3: CASSQEFYEQYF
DNA: TGTGCCAGCAGCCAAGAGTTCTACGAGCAGTACTTC

D: TRBD2
size: -
J: TRBJ2-7
V: TRBV10-1
CDR3: CASSEAGGPYEQYF
DNA: TGCGCCAGCAGTGAGGCGGGAGGGCCTTACGAGCAGTACTTC

D: TRBD1
size: -
J: TRBJ2-1
V: TRBV7-6
CDR3: CASSLAGQGAEQFF
DNA: TGTGCTAGCAGCTTAGCGGGACAGGGGGCTGAGCAGTTCTTC

D: -
size: -
J: TRBJ1-1
V: TRBV19
CDR3: CASSITRVTEAFF
DNA: TGTGCCAGTAGTATTACGAGGGTCACTGAAGCTTTCTTT

D: TRBD2
size: once
J: TRBJ2-1
V: TRBV29-1
CDR3: CSTGGGRYNEQFF
DNA: TGCAGCACCGGGGGAGGGAGGTACAATGAGCAGTTCTTC

D: -
size: -
J: TRBJ2-7
V: TRBV7-6
CDR3: CASSPLGRYEQYF
DNA: TGTGCCAGCAGCCCCCTGGGGAGATACGAGCAGTACTTC

D: -
size: -
J: TRBJ1-1
V: TRBV12-5
CDR3: CASGFLENTEAFF
DNA: TGTGCTAGTGGTTTTCTAGAGAACACTGAAGCTTTCTTT

D: -
size: -
J: TRBJ2-1
V: TRBV18
CDR3: CASSPTRDVSEQFF
DNA: TGTGCCAGCTCACCTACCCGGGACGTGAGTGAGCAGTTCTTC

D: -
size: -
J: TRBJ1-1
V: TRBV7-8
CDR3: CASSAWENTEAFF
DNA: TGTGCCAGCAGCGCGTGGGAAAACACTGAAGCTTTCTTT

D: -
size: -
J: TRBJ2-2
V: TRBV6-6
CDR3: CASSYQPSTGELFF
DNA: TGTGCCAGCAGTTACCAGCCTAGCACCGGGGAGCTGTTTTTT

D: -
size: -
J: TRBJ2-2
V: TRBV6-1
CDR3: CASRDNTGELFF
DNA: TGTGCCAGCAGGGACAACACCGGGGAGCTGTTTTTT

D: TRBD1
size: few
J: TRBJ1-2
V: TRBV5-1
CDR3: CASSPERGPYGYTF
DNA: TGCGCCAGCAGCCCCGAAAGGGGGCCCTATGGCTACACCTTC

D: -
size: -
J: TRBJ2-3
V: TRBV29-1
CDR3: CSVEDRGISTDTQYF
DNA: TGCAGCGTTGAAGACAGGGGTATCAGCACAGATACGCAGTATTTT

D: -
size: few
J: TRBJ1-3
V: TRBV15
CDR3: CATSRAGNTIYF
DNA: TGTGCCACCAGCAGAGCTGGAAACACCATATATTTT

D: -
size: -
J: TRBJ1-5
V: TRBV18
CDR3: CASSPVDDNQPQHF
DNA: TGTGCCAGCTCACCAGTAGATGACAATCAGCCCCAGCATTTT

D: TRBD1
size: -
J: TRBJ1-2
V: TRBV13
CDR3: CASSGTGGSHGYTF
DNA: TGTGCCAGCAGCGGGACAGGGGGATCGCATGGCTACACCTTC

D: -
size: -
J: TRBJ1-2
V: TRBV27
CDR3: CASREGPARGYTF
DNA: TGTGCCAGCAGGGAGGGACCTGCGAGGGGCTACACCTTC

D: -
size: -
J: TRBJ1-1
V: TRBV4-1
CDR3: CASSQVGPNTEAFF
DNA: TGCGCCAGCAGCCAAGTTGGACCAAACACTGAAGCTTTCTTT

D: -
size: -
J: TRBJ2-2
V: TRBV23-1
CDR3: CASSQSMTYTGELFF
DNA: TGCGCCAGCAGTCAATCAATGACCTACACCGGGGAGCTGTTTTTT

D: TRBD2
size: -
J: TRBJ2-3
V: TRBV7-3
CDR3: CASSLRAGGPSTDTQYF
DNA: TGTGCCAGCAGCTTAAGGGCGGGAGGGCCTAGCACAGATACGCAGTATTTT

D: TRBD1
size: -
J: TRBJ2-7
V: TRBV5-5
CDR3: CASSLTGGYVEYEQYF
DNA: TGTGCCAGCAGTTTGACAGGGGGTTATGTAGAATACGAGCAGTACTTC

D: -
size: -
J: TRBJ2-1
V: TRBV10-3
CDR3: CAISDLGSGIYNEQFF
DNA: TGTGCCATCAGTGATCTTGGTAGCGGAATCTACAATGAGCAGTTCTTC

D: -
size: -
J: TRBJ2-7
V: TRBV21-1
CDR3: CASSEYRGPSYEQYF
DNA: TGTGCCAGCAGCGAATACAGGGGGCCATCCTACGAGCAGTACTTC

D: TRBD1
size: -
J: TRBJ1-4
V: TRBV19
CDR3: CASGSGTGEANEKLFF
DNA: TGTGCCAGTGGTTCAGGGACAGGGGAGGCAAATGAAAAACTGTTTTTT

D: TRBD2
size: -
J: TRBJ2-3
V: TRBV6-4
CDR3: CAKFAGGPELDTQYF
DNA: TGTGCCAAATTCGCGGGAGGGCCAGAGTTGGATACGCAGTATTTT

D: TRBD1
size: -
J: TRBJ2-4
V: TRBV6-1
CDR3: CASSEWTGNIQYF
DNA: TGTGCCAGCAGTGAATGGACAGGGAACATTCAGTACTTC

D: TRBD2
size: -
J: TRBJ2-4
V: TRBV15
CDR3: CATSRAPLSGIGIAKNIQYF
DNA: TGTGCCACCAGCAGAGCCCCTCTGAGCGGGATCGGGATAGCCAAAAACATTCAGTACTTC

D: -
size: -
J: TRBJ2-7
V: TRBV9
CDR3: CASSVDLGFEQYF
DNA: TGTGCCAGCAGCGTAGATCTAGGGTTCGAGCAGTACTTC

D: -
size: -
J: TRBJ2-7
V: TRBV27
CDR3: CASSPLAGTLAYEQYF
DNA: TGTGCCAGCAGTCCCCTCGCCGGGACATTGGCCTACGAGCAGTACTTC

D: -
size: -
J: TRBJ2-7
V: TRBV7-6
CDR3: CASSLALQGYEQYF
DNA: TGTGCCAGCAGCTTAGCGCTACAGGGCTACGAGCAGTACTTC